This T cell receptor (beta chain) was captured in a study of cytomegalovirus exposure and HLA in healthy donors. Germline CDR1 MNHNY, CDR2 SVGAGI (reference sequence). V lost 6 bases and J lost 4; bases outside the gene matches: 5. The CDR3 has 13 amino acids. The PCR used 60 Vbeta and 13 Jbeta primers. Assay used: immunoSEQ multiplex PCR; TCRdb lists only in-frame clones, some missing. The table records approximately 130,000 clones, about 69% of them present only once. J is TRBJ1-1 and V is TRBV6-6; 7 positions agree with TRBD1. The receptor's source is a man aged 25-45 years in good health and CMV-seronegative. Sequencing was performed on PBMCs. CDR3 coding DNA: TGTGCCAGCAGACGGCAGGGGGTCACTGAAGCTTTCTTT. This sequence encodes CASRRQGVTEAFF.